This T cell receptor beta chain came from a study of identical twins. Findings of the study overall: Clonotypes of the beta chain that were abundant in cord blood carried fewer insertions (memory repertoires showed none).

CDR3 length: 17 amino acids. Unmatched junction bases numbered 8, after V lost 0 bases and J lost 4 bases. CDR1 is SGHVS and CDR2 is FQNEAQ in the germline V gene. The table lists this clonotype with a few counts. The antigen is undetermined. TCRdb reanalysed the 5' RACE reads using MiXCR and keeps one entry per CDR3 protein. The table lists around 250,000 distinct CDR3 sequences, roughly 13% of them singletons. The sample was also reused in another study, on yellow fever vaccine responses in identical twins.

This receptor was identified in a woman between 18 and 30 years old in good health. The sequencing input was memory (CD45RO+) T cells sorted from blood. The V call is TRBV7-8, the J call TRBJ2-3; 9 bases map to TRBD2. The CDR3 reads CASSLAMREGLADTQYF. The CDR3 nucleotides are TGTGCCAGCAGCTTAGCGATGCGGGAGGGCCTGGCAGATACGCAGTATTTT.